These T cell receptor beta chains were read from a single sample in a study of T cell responses to AZD1222 COVID-19 vaccine. Generated by immunoSEQ multiplex PCR, the TCRdb table keeps only in-frame clones and is missing some. The data hold 100,000 to 140,000 clones, with approximately 90% observed a single time. Source: peripheral blood, taken 28 days after the second AZD1222 dose. These receptors were obtained from an adult who received the AZD1222 COVID-19 vaccine. Both conserved end residues are part of each CDR3. A D gene is named only where the DNA matches it firmly. Expanded clones are given a class, and other clones once, few, many or no size at all.

v_call: TRBV4-2
j_call: TRBJ2-7
clone_size: NA
d_call: TRBD2
cdr3_aa: CASSQDRLAGTYEQYF
cdr3_nt: TGTGCCAGCAGCCAAGATAGGCTAGCGGGGACCTACGAGCAGTACTTC

v_call: TRBV12-5
j_call: TRBJ2-7
clone_size: NA
d_call: NA
cdr3_aa: CASGLVGIPNYEQYF
cdr3_nt: TGTGCTAGTGGTTTGGTCGGGATTCCTAACTACGAGCAGTACTTC

v_call: TRBV10-2
j_call: TRBJ1-5
clone_size: NA
d_call: NA
cdr3_aa: CASSEWVSDQPQHF
cdr3_nt: TGCGCCAGCAGTGAGTGGGTCTCTGATCAGCCCCAGCATTTT

v_call: TRBV7-2
j_call: TRBJ2-4
clone_size: NA
d_call: TRBD1
cdr3_aa: CASSLEGPTGSAKNIQYF
cdr3_nt: TGTGCCAGCAGCTTAGAGGGTCCGACAGGGTCAGCCAAAAACATTCAGTACTTC

v_call: TRBV7-9
j_call: TRBJ1-4
clone_size: NA
d_call: NA
cdr3_aa: CASSLWGSTFGGFEKLFF
cdr3_nt: TGTGCCAGCAGCTTATGGGGGTCGACTTTCGGCGGGTTTGAAAAACTGTTTTTT

v_call: TRBV12-3/TRBV12-4
j_call: TRBJ1-2
clone_size: NA
d_call: NA
cdr3_aa: CASTRLANYGYTF
cdr3_nt: TGTGCCAGCACCAGGTTAGCTAACTATGGCTACACCTTC

v_call: TRBV3-1/TRBV3-2
j_call: TRBJ2-3
clone_size: NA
d_call: NA
cdr3_aa: CASSQGAGGPKDTQYF
cdr3_nt: TGTGCCAGCAGCCAAGGAGCCGGGGGGCCGAAAGATACGCAGTATTTT

v_call: TRBV10-3
j_call: TRBJ1-4
clone_size: NA
d_call: NA
cdr3_aa: CAISVRRRTNEKLFF
cdr3_nt: TGTGCCATCAGTGTAAGGAGGAGGACTAATGAAAAACTGTTTTTT

v_call: TRBV5-1
j_call: TRBJ2-1
clone_size: NA
d_call: TRBD2
cdr3_aa: CASSISGGAGEQFF
cdr3_nt: TGCGCCAGCAGCATTAGCGGGGGGGCCGGTGAGCAGTTCTTC

v_call: TRBV6-6
j_call: TRBJ2-7
clone_size: NA
d_call: NA
cdr3_aa: CASSYRQGTHEQYF
cdr3_nt: TGTGCCAGCAGTTACCGTCAGGGCACCCACGAGCAGTACTTC

v_call: TRBV2
j_call: TRBJ1-6
clone_size: NA
d_call: TRBD1
cdr3_aa: CASSESPGGRGSPLHF
cdr3_nt: TGTGCCAGCAGTGAAAGCCCAGGGGGGAGAGGTTCACCCCTCCACTTT

v_call: TRBV9
j_call: TRBJ1-1
clone_size: NA
d_call: TRBD1
cdr3_aa: CASSGQGSEAFF
cdr3_nt: TGTGCCAGCAGCGGACAGGGGAGTGAAGCTTTCTTT

v_call: TRBV5-1
j_call: TRBJ1-2
clone_size: NA
d_call: NA
cdr3_aa: CASSGTGTDGYGYTF
cdr3_nt: TGCGCCAGCAGCGGGACCGGGACCGACGGCTATGGCTACACCTTC

v_call: TRBV5-1
j_call: TRBJ2-5
clone_size: few
d_call: TRBD1
cdr3_aa: CASSPLDRGPYQETQYF
cdr3_nt: TGCGCCAGCAGCCCCCTCGACAGGGGCCCGTACCAAGAGACCCAGTACTTC

v_call: TRBV28
j_call: TRBJ2-7
clone_size: NA
d_call: NA
cdr3_aa: CASSLAGASSYEQYF
cdr3_nt: TGTGCCAGCAGTTTGGCGGGGGCGAGCTCCTACGAGCAGTACTTC

v_call: TRBV21-1
j_call: TRBJ1-4
clone_size: NA
d_call: NA
cdr3_aa: CASRDLQGLIGF
cdr3_nt: TGTGCCAGCAGGGACTTACAGGGTCTAATAGGGTTT

v_call: TRBV30
j_call: TRBJ1-3
clone_size: once
d_call: NA
cdr3_aa: CAWDRKGASGNTIYF
cdr3_nt: TGTGCCTGGGACCGCAAAGGAGCCTCTGGAAACACCATATATTTT

v_call: TRBV15
j_call: TRBJ2-1
clone_size: NA
d_call: TRBD1
cdr3_aa: CATSRAVSGTVPDNEQFF
cdr3_nt: TGTGCCACCAGCAGAGCAGTATCGGGGACAGTGCCTGACAATGAGCAGTTCTTC

v_call: TRBV27
j_call: TRBJ2-7
clone_size: NA
d_call: NA
cdr3_aa: CASSLSWDRYEQYF
cdr3_nt: TGTGCCAGCAGTTTATCGTGGGACCGCTACGAGCAGTACTTC

v_call: TRBV7-9
j_call: TRBJ2-2
clone_size: NA
d_call: NA
cdr3_aa: CASSLDTPGTGELFF
cdr3_nt: TGTGCCAGCAGCTTAGACACCCCGGGCACCGGGGAGCTGTTTTTT

v_call: TRBV5-1
j_call: TRBJ2-3
clone_size: NA
d_call: NA
cdr3_aa: CASSGDTDTQYF
cdr3_nt: TGCGCCAGCAGTGGAGACACAGATACGCAGTATTTT

v_call: TRBV6-2/TRBV6-3
j_call: TRBJ2-1
clone_size: NA
d_call: NA
cdr3_aa: CASSLPQGKGSYNEQFF
cdr3_nt: TGTGCCAGCAGCTTACCCCAGGGGAAGGGTTCCTACAATGAGCAGTTCTTC

v_call: TRBV30
j_call: TRBJ1-2
clone_size: NA
d_call: NA
cdr3_aa: CAWSRARAGGYTF
cdr3_nt: TGTGCCTGGAGTAGGGCCAGGGCTGGGGGCTACACCTTC

v_call: TRBV4-3
j_call: TRBJ1-2
clone_size: NA
d_call: TRBD1
cdr3_aa: CASSQEVRQGAGGYTF
cdr3_nt: TGCGCCAGCAGCCAAGAGGTGCGACAGGGGGCGGGTGGCTACACCTTC

v_call: TRBV28
j_call: TRBJ1-5
clone_size: NA
d_call: NA
cdr3_aa: CASSEKQQPQHF
cdr3_nt: TGTGCCAGCAGTGAGAAGCAGCAGCCCCAGCATTTT

v_call: TRBV6-4
j_call: TRBJ2-1
clone_size: NA
d_call: NA
cdr3_aa: CASSPFGGDNNEQFF
cdr3_nt: TGTGCCAGCAGTCCCTTTGGGGGCGACAACAATGAGCAGTTCTTC

v_call: TRBV6-4
j_call: TRBJ2-1
clone_size: few
d_call: NA
cdr3_aa: CASSLTGENEQFF
cdr3_nt: TGTGCCAGCAGCCTTACGGGGGAGAATGAGCAGTTCTTC

v_call: TRBV15
j_call: TRBJ1-3
clone_size: NA
d_call: NA
cdr3_aa: CATSRAGFFSGNTIYF
cdr3_nt: TGTGCCACCAGCAGAGCAGGGTTCTTCTCTGGAAACACCATATATTTT

v_call: TRBV3-1/TRBV3-2
j_call: TRBJ2-2
clone_size: NA
d_call: NA
cdr3_aa: CASSQSSRENANTGELFF
cdr3_nt: TGTGCCAGCAGCCAAAGCTCCCGGGAGAATGCGAACACCGGGGAGCTGTTTTTT

v_call: TRBV11-2
j_call: TRBJ2-6
clone_size: NA
d_call: NA
cdr3_aa: CASRSGSGANVLTF
cdr3_nt: TGTGCCAGCAGGTCCGGGTCTGGGGCCAACGTCCTGACTTTC

v_call: TRBV6-5
j_call: TRBJ1-5
clone_size: once
d_call: TRBD1
cdr3_aa: CASRMTGTGEQPQHF
cdr3_nt: TGTGCCAGCAGAATGACCGGGACAGGGGAACAGCCCCAGCATTTT

v_call: TRBV28
j_call: TRBJ1-5
clone_size: NA
d_call: NA
cdr3_aa: CASSLFGWPQHF
cdr3_nt: TGTGCCAGCAGTTTATTTGGGTGGCCCCAGCATTTT

v_call: TRBV5-4
j_call: TRBJ2-7
clone_size: NA
d_call: NA
cdr3_aa: CASSLPGRNSYEQYF
cdr3_nt: TGTGCCAGCAGCCTGCCGGGACGGAACTCCTACGAGCAGTACTTC

v_call: TRBV11-3
j_call: TRBJ2-7
clone_size: NA
d_call: NA
cdr3_aa: CASSPQGRGYEQYF
cdr3_nt: TGTGCCAGCAGCCCCCAGGGCCGCGGGTACGAGCAGTACTTC

v_call: TRBV7-8
j_call: TRBJ1-6
clone_size: once
d_call: TRBD1
cdr3_aa: CASSLAPGQVNSPLHF
cdr3_nt: TGTGCCAGCAGCTTAGCGCCTGGACAGGTTAATTCACCCCTCCACTTT

v_call: TRBV7-9
j_call: TRBJ2-7
clone_size: once
d_call: NA
cdr3_aa: CASSLGSYEQYF
cdr3_nt: TGTGCCAGCAGCTTAGGCAGTTACGAGCAGTACTTC

v_call: TRBV4-1
j_call: TRBJ2-1
clone_size: NA
d_call: NA
cdr3_aa: CASSLPGSFDNEQFF
cdr3_nt: TGCGCCAGCAGCCTCCCCGGCAGTTTCGACAATGAGCAGTTCTTC

v_call: TRBV5-1
j_call: TRBJ2-1
clone_size: NA
d_call: TRBD1
cdr3_aa: CASSLGDRDSNEQFF
cdr3_nt: TGCGCCAGCAGCTTGGGAGACAGGGACAGCAATGAGCAGTTCTTC

v_call: TRBV7-9
j_call: TRBJ1-6
clone_size: NA
d_call: NA
cdr3_aa: CASSGLAGNNSPLHF
cdr3_nt: TGTGCCAGCAGCGGATTGGCAGGGAATAATTCACCCCTCCACTTT

v_call: TRBV27
j_call: TRBJ1-6
clone_size: once
d_call: NA
cdr3_aa: CASSEAGSSYNSPLHF
cdr3_nt: TGTGCCAGCAGCGAGGCCGGGAGCTCCTATAATTCACCCCTCCACTTT

v_call: TRBV7-8
j_call: TRBJ2-1
clone_size: NA
d_call: NA
cdr3_aa: CASGEGSSYNEQFF
cdr3_nt: TGTGCCAGCGGGGAAGGAAGCTCCTACAATGAGCAGTTCTTC

v_call: TRBV27
j_call: TRBJ1-1
clone_size: NA
d_call: NA
cdr3_aa: CASSPISVEGGVTEAFF
cdr3_nt: TGTGCCAGCAGCCCAATATCGGTTGAGGGGGGAGTAACTGAAGCTTTCTTT

v_call: TRBV27
j_call: TRBJ2-7
clone_size: NA
d_call: NA
cdr3_aa: CASSFSGVYEQYF
cdr3_nt: TGTGCCAGCAGTTTTTCAGGGGTCTACGAGCAGTACTTC

v_call: TRBV3-1/TRBV3-2
j_call: TRBJ2-1
clone_size: NA
d_call: TRBD1
cdr3_aa: CASSLAGTGVDHEQFF
cdr3_nt: TGTGCCAGCAGCCTCGCCGGGACAGGGGTTGATCATGAGCAGTTCTTC

v_call: TRBV24-1
j_call: TRBJ2-7
clone_size: NA
d_call: NA
cdr3_aa: CATSEAIGEQYF
cdr3_nt: TGTGCCACCAGTGAAGCCATAGGCGAGCAGTACTTC

v_call: TRBV13
j_call: TRBJ2-7
clone_size: NA
d_call: NA
cdr3_aa: CASSPTGRARLSYEQYF
cdr3_nt: TGTGCCAGCAGCCCGACAGGTCGGGCTAGATTATCCTACGAGCAGTACTTC

v_call: TRBV7-8
j_call: TRBJ2-5
clone_size: NA
d_call: TRBD2
cdr3_aa: CASSPRASGGAEQETQYF
cdr3_nt: TGTGCCAGCAGCCCCCGGGCTAGCGGGGGGGCAGAGCAAGAGACCCAGTACTTC

v_call: TRBV28
j_call: TRBJ2-4
clone_size: once
d_call: NA
cdr3_aa: CASSLNLAKNIQYF
cdr3_nt: TGTGCCAGCAGTTTAAACTTAGCCAAAAACATTCAGTACTTC

v_call: TRBV19
j_call: TRBJ1-4
clone_size: NA
d_call: NA
cdr3_aa: CASSTHWGTNEKLFF
cdr3_nt: TGTGCCAGTAGTACCCATTGGGGAACTAATGAAAAACTGTTTTTT

v_call: TRBV28
j_call: TRBJ2-1
clone_size: NA
d_call: TRBD1
cdr3_aa: CASSPLQGPSYNEQFF
cdr3_nt: TGTGCCAGCAGCCCACTACAGGGGCCATCCTACAATGAGCAGTTCTTC

v_call: TRBV28
j_call: TRBJ1-3
clone_size: once
d_call: NA
cdr3_aa: CASSFFGGRLSGNTIYF
cdr3_nt: TGTGCCAGCAGTTTTTTCGGGGGAAGGCTCTCTGGAAACACCATATATTTT